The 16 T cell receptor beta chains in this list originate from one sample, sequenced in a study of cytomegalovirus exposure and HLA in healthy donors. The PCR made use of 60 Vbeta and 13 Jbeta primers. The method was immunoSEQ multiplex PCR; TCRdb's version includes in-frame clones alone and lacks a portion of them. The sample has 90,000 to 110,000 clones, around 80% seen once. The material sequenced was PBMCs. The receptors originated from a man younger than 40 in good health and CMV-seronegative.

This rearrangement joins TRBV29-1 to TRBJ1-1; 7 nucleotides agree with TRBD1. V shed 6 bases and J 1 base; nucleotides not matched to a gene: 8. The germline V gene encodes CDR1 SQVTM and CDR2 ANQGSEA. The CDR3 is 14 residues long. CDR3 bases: TGCAGCGTACCCAGGGGGACAGAGAACACTGAAGCTTTCTTT. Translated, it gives CSVPRGTENTEAFF.

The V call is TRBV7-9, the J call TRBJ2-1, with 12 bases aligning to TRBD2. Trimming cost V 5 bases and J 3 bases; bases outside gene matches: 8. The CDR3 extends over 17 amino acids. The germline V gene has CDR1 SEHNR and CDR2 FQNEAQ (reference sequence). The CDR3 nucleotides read TGTGCCAGCAGCCTGGCCCTAGCGGGGGGGTTCTACAATGAGCAGTTCTTC. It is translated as CASSLALAGGFYNEQFF. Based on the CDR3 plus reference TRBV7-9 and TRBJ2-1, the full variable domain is DTGVSQNPRHKITKRGQNVTFRCDPISEHNRLYWYRQTLGQGPEFLTYFQNEAQLEKSRLLSDRFSAERPKGSFSTLEIQRTEQGDSAMYLCASSLALAGGFYNEQFFGPGTRLTVL.

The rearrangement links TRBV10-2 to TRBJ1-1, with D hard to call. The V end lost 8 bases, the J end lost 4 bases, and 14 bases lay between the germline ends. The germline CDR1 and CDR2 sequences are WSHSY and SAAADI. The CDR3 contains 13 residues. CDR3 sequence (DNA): TGCGCCAGCGCACTGGAGCAGCGCACTGAAGCTTTCTTT. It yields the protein CASALEQRTEAFF.

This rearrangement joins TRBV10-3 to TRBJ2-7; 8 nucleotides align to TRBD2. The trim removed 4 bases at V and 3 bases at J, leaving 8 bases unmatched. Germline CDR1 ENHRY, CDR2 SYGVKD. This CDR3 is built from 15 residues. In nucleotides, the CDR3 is TGTGCCATCAGTGGGACTAGCTCAATTCGCTACGAGCAGTACTTC. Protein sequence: CAISGTSSIRYEQYF.

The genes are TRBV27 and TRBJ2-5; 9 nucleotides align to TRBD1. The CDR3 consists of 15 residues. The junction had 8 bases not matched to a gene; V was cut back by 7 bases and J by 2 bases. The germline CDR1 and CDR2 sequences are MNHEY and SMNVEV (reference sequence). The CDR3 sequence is CASMAGQGRQETQYF. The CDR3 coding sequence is TGTGCCAGCATGGCGGGACAGGGTCGTCAAGAGACCCAGTACTTC.

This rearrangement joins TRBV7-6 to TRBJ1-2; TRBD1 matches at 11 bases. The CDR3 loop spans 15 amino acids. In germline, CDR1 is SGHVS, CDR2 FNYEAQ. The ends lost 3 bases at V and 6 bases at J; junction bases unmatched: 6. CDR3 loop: CASSFRDRGLDGYTF. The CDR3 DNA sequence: TGTGCCAGCAGCTTCCGGGACAGGGGGTTGGATGGCTACACCTTC.

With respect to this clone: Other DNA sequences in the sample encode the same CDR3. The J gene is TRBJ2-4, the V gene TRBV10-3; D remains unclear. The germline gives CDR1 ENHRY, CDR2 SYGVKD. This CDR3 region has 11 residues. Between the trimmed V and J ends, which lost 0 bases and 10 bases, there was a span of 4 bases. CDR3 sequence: CAISESEIQYF. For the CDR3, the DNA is TGTGCCATCAGTGAGTCGGAGATTCAGTACTTC.

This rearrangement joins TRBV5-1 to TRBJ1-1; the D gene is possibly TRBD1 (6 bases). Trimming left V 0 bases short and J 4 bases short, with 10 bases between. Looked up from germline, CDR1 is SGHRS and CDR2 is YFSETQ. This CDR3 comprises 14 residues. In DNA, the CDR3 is TGCGCCAGCAGCTTGGACACAGGGAGCACTGAAGCTTTCTTT. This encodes CASSLDTGSTEAFF.

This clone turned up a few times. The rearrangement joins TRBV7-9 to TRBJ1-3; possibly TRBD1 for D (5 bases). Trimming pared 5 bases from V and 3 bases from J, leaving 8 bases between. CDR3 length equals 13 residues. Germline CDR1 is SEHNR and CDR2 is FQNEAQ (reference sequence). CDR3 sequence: CASSLTDGNTIYF. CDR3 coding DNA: TGTGCCAGCAGCCTGACAGATGGAAACACCATATATTTT.

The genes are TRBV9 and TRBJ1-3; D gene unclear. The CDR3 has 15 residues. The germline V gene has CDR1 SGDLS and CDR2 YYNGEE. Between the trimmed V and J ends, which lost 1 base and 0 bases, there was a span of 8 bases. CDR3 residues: CASSVFGSSGNTIYF. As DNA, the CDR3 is TGTGCCAGCAGCGTATTCGGGTCCTCTGGAAACACCATATATTTT.

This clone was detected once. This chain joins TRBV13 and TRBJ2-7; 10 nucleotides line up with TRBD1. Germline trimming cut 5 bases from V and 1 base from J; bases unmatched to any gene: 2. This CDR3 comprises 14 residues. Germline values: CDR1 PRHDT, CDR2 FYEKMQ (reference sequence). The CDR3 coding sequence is TGTGCCAGCAGCCGGGACAGGGGTTCCTACGAGCAGTACTTC. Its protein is CASSRDRGSYEQYF.

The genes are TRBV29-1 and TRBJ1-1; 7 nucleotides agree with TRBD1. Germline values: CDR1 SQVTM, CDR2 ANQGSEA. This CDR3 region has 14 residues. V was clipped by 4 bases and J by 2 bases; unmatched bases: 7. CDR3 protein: CSVGQGGPNTEAFF. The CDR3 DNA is TGCAGCGTTGGACAGGGTGGCCCTAACACTGAAGCTTTCTTT.

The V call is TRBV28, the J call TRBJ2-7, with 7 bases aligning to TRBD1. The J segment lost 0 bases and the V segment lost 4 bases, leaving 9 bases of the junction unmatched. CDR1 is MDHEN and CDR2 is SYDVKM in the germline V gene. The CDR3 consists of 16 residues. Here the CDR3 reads CASSSYIRDSSYEQYF. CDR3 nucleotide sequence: TGTGCCAGCAGTTCTTACATTCGGGACAGCTCCTACGAGCAGTACTTC.

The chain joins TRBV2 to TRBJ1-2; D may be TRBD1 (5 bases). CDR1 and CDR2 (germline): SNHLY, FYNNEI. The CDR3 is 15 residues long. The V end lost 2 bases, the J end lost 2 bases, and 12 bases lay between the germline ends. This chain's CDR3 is CASSETGAMNYGYTF. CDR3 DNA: TGTGCCAGCAGTGAAACAGGCGCCATGAACTATGGCTACACCTTC.

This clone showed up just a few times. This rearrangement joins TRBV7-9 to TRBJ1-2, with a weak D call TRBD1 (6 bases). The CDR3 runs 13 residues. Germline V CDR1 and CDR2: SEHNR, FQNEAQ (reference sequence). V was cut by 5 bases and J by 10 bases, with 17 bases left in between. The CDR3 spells CASSPRQAPDYTF. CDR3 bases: TGTGCCAGCAGCCCCCGACAGGCCCCAGACTACACCTTC.

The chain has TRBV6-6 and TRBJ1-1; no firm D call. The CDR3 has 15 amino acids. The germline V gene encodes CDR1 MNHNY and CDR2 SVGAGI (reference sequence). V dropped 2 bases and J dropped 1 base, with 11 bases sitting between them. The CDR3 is CASSYREAKNTEAFF. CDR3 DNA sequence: TGTGCCAGCAGTTACCGGGAGGCTAAGAACACTGAAGCTTTCTTT.